A single sample gave rise to the 7 T cell receptor beta chains below, sequenced in a study of cytomegalovirus exposure and HLA in healthy donors. The PCR had 60 Vbeta and 13 Jbeta primers. The data were produced by immunoSEQ multiplex PCR, yet TCRdb's version contains in-frame clones alone and is incomplete. Of about 160,000 clones in the sample, 81% were seen once. Sequenced material: PBMCs. The receptors come from a man aged 50 to 59 in good health and CMV-seropositive.

This clone was recorded once. J is TRBJ1-1 and V is TRBV29-1; D perhaps matches TRBD1 (6 bases). CDR1 is SQVTM and CDR2 is ANQGSEA in the germline V gene. The CDR3 loop spans 14 amino acids. V was cut by 1 base and J by 3 bases, with 12 bases left in between. CDR3 loop: CSVEAWGLYTEAFF. The CDR3 DNA follows: TGCAGCGTTGAAGCGTGGGGGCTGTACACTGAAGCTTTCTTT. The whole variable domain, filled in from reference TRBV29-1 and TRBJ1-1, reads SAVISQKPSRDICQRGTSLTIQCQVDSQVTMMFWYRQQPGQSLTLIATANQGSEATYESGFVIDKFPISRPNLTFSTLTVSNMSPEDSSIYLCSVEAWGLYTEAFFGQGTRLTVV.

This sequence joins TRBV11-2 and TRBJ2-5; TRBD2 is a possible D gene (5 bases). The CDR3 covers 12 residues. The V and J ends lost 1 base and 5 bases respectively, with 5 bases between them. CDR1 is SGHAT and CDR2 is FQNNGV in the germline V gene. CDR3 DNA sequence: TGTGCCAGCAGCTTAGGGAGGGAGACCCAGTACTTC. Translated, it gives CASSLGRETQYF.

This clone appeared a single time. The chain employs TRBV5-4 and TRBJ2-1, with 15 bases identical to TRBD2. Germline trimming cut 0 bases from V and 7 bases from J; bases unmatched to any gene: 8. Germline V lookup: CDR1 SGHNT, CDR2 YYREEE (reference sequence). CDR3 length: 18 residues. The CDR3 is CASSLVRTSGGAFNEQFF. Here the CDR3 DNA reads TGTGCCAGCAGCTTGGTGCGGACTAGCGGGGGGGCTTTTAATGAGCAGTTCTTC.

This clone was found a few times. This chain connects TRBV5-1 to TRBJ1-4; D is ambiguous. Per germline, CDR1 SGHRS and CDR2 YFSETQ. This CDR3 region has 15 residues. Trimming took 3 bases from V and 0 from J, leaving 9 bases between them. The CDR3 DNA reads as TGCGCCAGCAGCTGGGGAGTTGCAACTAATGAAAAACTGTTTTTT. Encoded protein: CASSWGVATNEKLFF. The full variable domain, completed using reference TRBV5-1 and TRBJ1-4, is KAGVTQTPRYLIKTRGQQVTLSCSPISGHRSVSWYQQTPGQGLQFLFEYFSETQRNKGNFPGRFSGRQFSNSRSEMNVSTLELGDSALYLCASSWGVATNEKLFFGSGTQLSVL.

The rearrangement links TRBV10-3 to TRBJ2-2, with D possibly matching TRBD2 (5 bases). CDR3 length: 13 residues. Germline loops: CDR1 ENHRY, CDR2 SYGVKD. Trimming took off 9 bases at V and 4 bases at J, with 12 bases between the two ends. CDR3 residues: CAMRGPGTGELFF. As DNA, the CDR3 is TGTGCCATGCGAGGGCCGGGCACCGGGGAGCTGTTTTTT.

V and J are TRBV27 and TRBJ2-1; 11 nucleotides align to TRBD2. The V gene end was trimmed by 4 bases and the J gene end by 8 bases; junction bases not matched to a gene: 4. The V gene's germline CDR1 is MNHEY and CDR2 SMNVEV (reference sequence). The CDR3 length is 14 residues. The CDR3 reads CASSYSGRGDEQFF. As DNA, the CDR3 is TGTGCCAGCAGTTATAGCGGGAGGGGCGATGAGCAGTTCTTC.

This chain connects TRBV28 to TRBJ1-3; possibly TRBD1 for D (5 bases). This CDR3 comprises 15 residues. CDR1 and CDR2 from the germline V gene are MDHEN and SYDVKM. Trimming took 5 bases from V and 0 from J, leaving 11 bases between them. Here the CDR3 reads CASSGGVSSGNTIYF. The CDR3 DNA sequence: TGTGCCAGCAGTGGGGGGGTGAGCTCTGGAAACACCATATATTTT.